This note documents a single T cell receptor beta chain sequence. Its matching antigen is unknown. The protocol was immunoSEQ multiplex PCR, while the TCRdb copy is restricted to in-frame clones and leaves out a portion. The sample contains roughly 69,000 clones, 70% to 90% of which appear only once. This entry comes from a study of siplizumab effects on memory and regulatory T cells. Findings and caveats of the study: Naive T cells seemed more diverse than memory cells and seemed major alloresponse contributors. An assignable naive or memory phenotype was lacking in roughly 75-95% of proliferating CD4+ or CD8+ clones.

The TCR comes from a human donor in good health. Source material: memory CD4+ T cells sorted from blood.

CDR3 amino acids: CASSPRQGGSYNEQFF. The CDR3 bases are TGTGCCAGCAGCCCGCGACAGGGCGGGTCCTACAATGAGCAGTTCTTC. J is TRBJ2-1 and V is TRBV7-2; 7 nucleotides match TRBD1. With 5 bases clipped from V and 1 base from J, the junction kept 8 bases outside the gene matches. Germline values: CDR1 SGHTA, CDR2 FQGNSA. The CDR3 is 16 amino acids.